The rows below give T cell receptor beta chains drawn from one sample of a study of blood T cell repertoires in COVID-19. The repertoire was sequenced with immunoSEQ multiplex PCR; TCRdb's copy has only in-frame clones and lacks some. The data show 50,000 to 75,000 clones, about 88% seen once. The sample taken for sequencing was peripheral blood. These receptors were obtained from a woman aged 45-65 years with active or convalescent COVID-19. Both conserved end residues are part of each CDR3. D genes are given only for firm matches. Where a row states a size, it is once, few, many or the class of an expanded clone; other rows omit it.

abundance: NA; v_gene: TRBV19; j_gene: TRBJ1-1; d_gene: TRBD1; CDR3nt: TGTGCCAGTCTTCCGGGACAGGGATATGGGAACACTGAAGCTTTCTTT; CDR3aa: CASLPGQGYGNTEAFF
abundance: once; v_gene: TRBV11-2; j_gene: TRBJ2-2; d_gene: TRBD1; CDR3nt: TGTGCCAGCAGCCCAGGACAGGGGGTTAGAACCGGGGAGCTGTTTTTT; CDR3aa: CASSPGQGVRTGELFF
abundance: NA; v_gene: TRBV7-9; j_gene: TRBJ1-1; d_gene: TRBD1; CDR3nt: TGTGCCAGCAGCTCGGGACAGGGTCCTCAAACTGAAGCTTTCTTT; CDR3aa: CASSSGQGPQTEAFF
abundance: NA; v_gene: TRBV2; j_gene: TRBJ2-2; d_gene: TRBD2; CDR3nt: TGTGCCAGCAGCCCCGGGACTAGCGGGGCGAACACCGGGGAGCTGTTTTTT; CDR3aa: CASSPGTSGANTGELFF
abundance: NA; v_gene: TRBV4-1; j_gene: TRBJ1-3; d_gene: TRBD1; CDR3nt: TGCGCCAGCAGCAATGGGGACAGTGGAAACACCATATATTTT; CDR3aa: CASSNGDSGNTIYF
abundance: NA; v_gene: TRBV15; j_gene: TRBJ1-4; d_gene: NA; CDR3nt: TGTGCCACCAGTGTATCTGAAAAACTGTTTTTT; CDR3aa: CATSVSEKLFF
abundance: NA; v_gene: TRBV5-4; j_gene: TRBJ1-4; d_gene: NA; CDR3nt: TGTGCCAGCAGCGTTGACAGGCAGAATGAAAAACTGTTTTTT; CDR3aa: CASSVDRQNEKLFF
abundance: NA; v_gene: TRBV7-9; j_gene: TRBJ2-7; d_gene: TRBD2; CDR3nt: TGTGCCAGCAGCCCCGACAGGAGGACTAGCGGGAGGGCCGTCTACGAGCAGTACTTC; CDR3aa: CASSPDRRTSGRAVYEQYF
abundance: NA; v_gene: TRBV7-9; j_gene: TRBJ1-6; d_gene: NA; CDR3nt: TGTGCCAGCAGCTTAGATGGACGGGGAAATTCACCCCTCCACTTT; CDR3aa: CASSLDGRGNSPLHF
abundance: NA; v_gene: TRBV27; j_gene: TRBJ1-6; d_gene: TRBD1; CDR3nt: TGTGCCAGCAGCCTCGTCCCGGGACAGGAGTATTCACCCCTCCACTTT; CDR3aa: CASSLVPGQEYSPLHF
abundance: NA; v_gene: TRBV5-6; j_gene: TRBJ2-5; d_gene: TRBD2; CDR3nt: TGTGCCAGCAGCCTACCAGCGGGGCCACAAGAGACCCAGTACTTC; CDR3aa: CASSLPAGPQETQYF
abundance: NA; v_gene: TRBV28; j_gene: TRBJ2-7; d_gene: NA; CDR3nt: TGTGCCAGCAGTTTATCCCCCGGCTACGAGCAGTACTTC; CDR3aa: CASSLSPGYEQYF
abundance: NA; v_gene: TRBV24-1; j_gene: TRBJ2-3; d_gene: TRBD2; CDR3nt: TGTGCCACCAGTGACCAGGAGGGAGGGCGAGATACGCAGTATTTT; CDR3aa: CATSDQEGGRDTQYF
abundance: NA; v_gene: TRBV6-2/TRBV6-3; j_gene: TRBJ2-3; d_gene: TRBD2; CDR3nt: TGTGCCAGCAGTCATCTAGCGGATCTCACAGATACGCAGTATTTT; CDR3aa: CASSHLADLTDTQYF
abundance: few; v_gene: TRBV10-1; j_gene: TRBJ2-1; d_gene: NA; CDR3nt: TGCGCCAGCAGTCCCCTGCCCCAGGGGGGATACGACAATGAGCAGTTCTTC; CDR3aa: CASSPLPQGGYDNEQFF
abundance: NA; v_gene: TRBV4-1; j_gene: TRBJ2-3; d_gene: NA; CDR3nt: TGCGCCAGCAGCCTCCCTGCGGGGAGACCCCCTGGGAGCACAGATACGCAGTATTTT; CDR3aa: CASSLPAGRPPGSTDTQYF
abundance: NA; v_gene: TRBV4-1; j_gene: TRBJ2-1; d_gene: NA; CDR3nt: TGCGCCAGCAGCCGGGACGTGCGGGACCGGGTGGGTGAGCAGTTCTTC; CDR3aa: CASSRDVRDRVGEQFF
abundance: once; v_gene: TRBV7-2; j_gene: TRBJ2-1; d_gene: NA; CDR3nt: TGTGCCAGCAGCTTATCCATCCTAGCGAGCTCCTACAATGAGCAGTTCTTC; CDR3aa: CASSLSILASSYNEQFF
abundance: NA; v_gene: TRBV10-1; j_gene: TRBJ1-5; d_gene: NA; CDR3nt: TGCGCCAGCAGCGGTGGAGCAGATCAGCCCCAGCATTTT; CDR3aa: CASSGGADQPQHF
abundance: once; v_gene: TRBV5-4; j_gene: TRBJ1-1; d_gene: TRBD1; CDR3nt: TGTGCCAGCAGCCTTCGAACAGGGGGCAACACTGAAGCTTTCTTT; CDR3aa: CASSLRTGGNTEAFF
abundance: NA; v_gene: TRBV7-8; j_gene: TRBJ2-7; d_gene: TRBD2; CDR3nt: TGTGCCAGCAGCCATTATCGGACTAGCGGGAGCTACGAGCAGTACTTC; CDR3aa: CASSHYRTSGSYEQYF
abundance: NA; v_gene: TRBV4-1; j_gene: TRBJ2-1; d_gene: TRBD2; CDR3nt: TGCGCCAGCAGCCAAGATTGGGGACTAGCGGGATACAATGAGCAGTTCTTC; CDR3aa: CASSQDWGLAGYNEQFF
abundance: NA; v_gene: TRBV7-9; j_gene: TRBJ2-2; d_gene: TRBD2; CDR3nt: TGTGCCAGCAGCTTCCCCGGACTAGCGGGAGTCACCGGGGAGCTGTTTTTT; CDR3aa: CASSFPGLAGVTGELFF
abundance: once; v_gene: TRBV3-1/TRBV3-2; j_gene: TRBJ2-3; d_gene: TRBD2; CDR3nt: TGTGCCAGCAGCCAGTATAGCGGGAGCGGAACAGATACGCAGTATTTT; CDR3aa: CASSQYSGSGTDTQYF
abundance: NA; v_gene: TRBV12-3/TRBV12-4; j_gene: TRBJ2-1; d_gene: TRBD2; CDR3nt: TGTGCCAGCAGTCAGACTAGCACCAATGAGCAGTTCTTC; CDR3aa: CASSQTSTNEQFF
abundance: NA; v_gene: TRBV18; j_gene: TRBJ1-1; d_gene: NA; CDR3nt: TGTGCCAGCTCACCACCGGTGGGGGCAGGCACTGAAGCTTTCTTT; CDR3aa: CASSPPVGAGTEAFF
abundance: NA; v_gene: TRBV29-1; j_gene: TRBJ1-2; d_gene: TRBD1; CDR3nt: TGCAGCGTTTTCCCTGACAGGGGGGACTATGGCTACACCTTC; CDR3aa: CSVFPDRGDYGYTF
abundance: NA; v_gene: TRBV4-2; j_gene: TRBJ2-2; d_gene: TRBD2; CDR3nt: TGTGCCAGCAGCCCTCGACTAGCGGGAGGGTTGGGCACCGGGGAGCTGTTTTTT; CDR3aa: CASSPRLAGGLGTGELFF
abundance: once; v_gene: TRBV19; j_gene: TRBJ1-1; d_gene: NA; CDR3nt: TGTGCCACAAATCGGGAGCCCTTAACTGAAGCTTTCTTT; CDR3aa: CATNREPLTEAFF
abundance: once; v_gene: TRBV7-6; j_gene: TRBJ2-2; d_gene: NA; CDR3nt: TGTGCCAGCAGCCCCATTCGAATAGCGGACGGGGAGCTGTTTTTT; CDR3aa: CASSPIRIADGELFF
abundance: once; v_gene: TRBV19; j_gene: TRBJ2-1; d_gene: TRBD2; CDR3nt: TGTGCCAGTAGGGGACTAGCGGAATACAATGAGCAGTTCTTC; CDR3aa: CASRGLAEYNEQFF
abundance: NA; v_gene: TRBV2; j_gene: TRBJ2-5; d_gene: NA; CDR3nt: TGTGCCAGCAGTGACATAGAGACCCAGTACTTC; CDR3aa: CASSDIETQYF
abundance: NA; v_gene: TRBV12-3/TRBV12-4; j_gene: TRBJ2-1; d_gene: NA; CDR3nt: TGTGCCAGCAGTTTGGGGGCAAACAATGAGCAGTTCTTC; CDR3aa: CASSLGANNEQFF
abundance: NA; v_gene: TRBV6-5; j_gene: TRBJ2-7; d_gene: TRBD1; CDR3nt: TGTGCCAGCCGTCGCGAAGGACAGGGCTACGAGCAGTACTTC; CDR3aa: CASRREGQGYEQYF
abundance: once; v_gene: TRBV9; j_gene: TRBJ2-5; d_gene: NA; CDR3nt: TGTGCCAGCAGCCCCCAGGTGGGGAGGGAGACCCAGTACTTC; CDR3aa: CASSPQVGRETQYF
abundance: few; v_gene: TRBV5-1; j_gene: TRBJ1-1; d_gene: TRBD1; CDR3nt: TGCGCCAGCAGCCCTTGGGGACAGGGGAACACTGAAGCTTTCTTT; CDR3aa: CASSPWGQGNTEAFF
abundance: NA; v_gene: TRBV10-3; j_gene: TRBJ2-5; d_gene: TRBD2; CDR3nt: TGTGCCATCAGCCCTGGGACTAGCGGGAAGCGGGAGACCCAGTACTTC; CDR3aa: CAISPGTSGKRETQYF
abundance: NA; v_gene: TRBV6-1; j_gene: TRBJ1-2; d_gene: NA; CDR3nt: TGTGCCAGCGCTAACCGGGGGGATCCTAACTATGGCTACACCTTC; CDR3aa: CASANRGDPNYGYTF
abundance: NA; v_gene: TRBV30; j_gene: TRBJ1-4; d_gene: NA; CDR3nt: TGTGCCTGGAGGCGGGCAACTAATGAAAAACTGTTTTTT; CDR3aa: CAWRRATNEKLFF